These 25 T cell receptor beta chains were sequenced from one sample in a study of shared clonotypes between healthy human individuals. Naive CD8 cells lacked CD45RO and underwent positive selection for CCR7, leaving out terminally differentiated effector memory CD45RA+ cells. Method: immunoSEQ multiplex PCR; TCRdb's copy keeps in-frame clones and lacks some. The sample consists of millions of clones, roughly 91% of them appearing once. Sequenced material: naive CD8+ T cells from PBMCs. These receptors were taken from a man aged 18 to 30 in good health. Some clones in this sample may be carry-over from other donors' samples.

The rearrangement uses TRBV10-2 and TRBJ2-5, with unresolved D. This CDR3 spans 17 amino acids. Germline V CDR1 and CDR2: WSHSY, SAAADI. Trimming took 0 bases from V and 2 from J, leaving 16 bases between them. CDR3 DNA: TGCGCCAGCAGTGAGTCGATACCGCGGTCTGAACAAGAGACCCAGTACTTC. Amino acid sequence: CASSESIPRSEQETQYF.

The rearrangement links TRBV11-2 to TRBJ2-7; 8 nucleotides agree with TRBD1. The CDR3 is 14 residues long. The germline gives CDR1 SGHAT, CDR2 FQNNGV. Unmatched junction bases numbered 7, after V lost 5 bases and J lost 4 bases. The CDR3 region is CASSPDRVQYEQYF. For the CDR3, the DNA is TGTGCCAGCAGCCCGGACAGGGTACAATACGAGCAGTACTTC.

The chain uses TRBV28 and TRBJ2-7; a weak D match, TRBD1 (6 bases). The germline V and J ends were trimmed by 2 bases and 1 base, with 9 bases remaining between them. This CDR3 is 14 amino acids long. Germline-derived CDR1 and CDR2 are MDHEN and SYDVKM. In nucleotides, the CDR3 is TGTGCCAGCAGTTTAGGGGGCTGGTCCTACGAGCAGTACTTC. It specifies CASSLGGWSYEQYF.

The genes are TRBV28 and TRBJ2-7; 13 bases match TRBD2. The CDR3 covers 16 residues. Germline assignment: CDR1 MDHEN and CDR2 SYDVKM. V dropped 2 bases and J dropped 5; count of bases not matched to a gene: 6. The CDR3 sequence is CASSLGTSGIRNEQYF. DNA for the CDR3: TGTGCCAGCAGTTTAGGGACTAGCGGGATTCGGAACGAGCAGTACTTC.

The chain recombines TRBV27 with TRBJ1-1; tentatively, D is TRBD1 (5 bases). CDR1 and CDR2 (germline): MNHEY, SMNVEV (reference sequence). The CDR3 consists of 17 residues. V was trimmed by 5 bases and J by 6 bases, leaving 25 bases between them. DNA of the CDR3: TGTGCCAGCAGTCCCCCTGCCGTTTACTCCAGGGTCCCTGAAGCTTTCTTT. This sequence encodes CASSPPAVYSRVPEAFF.

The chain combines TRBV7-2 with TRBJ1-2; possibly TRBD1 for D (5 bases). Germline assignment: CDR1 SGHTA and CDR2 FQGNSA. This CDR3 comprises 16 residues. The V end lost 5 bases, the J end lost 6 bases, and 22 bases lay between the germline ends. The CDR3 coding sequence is TGTGCCAGCAGCCAACGCGGGGCCTTAATACCCGATGGCTACACCTTC. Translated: CASSQRGALIPDGYTF.

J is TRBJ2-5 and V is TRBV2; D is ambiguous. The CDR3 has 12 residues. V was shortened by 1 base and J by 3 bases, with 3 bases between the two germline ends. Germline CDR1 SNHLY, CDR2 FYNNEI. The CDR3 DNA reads TGTGCCAGCAGTGAAGGGGAAGAGACCCAGTACTTC. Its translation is CASSEGEETQYF.

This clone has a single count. DNA of the CDR3: TGTGCCAGCAGCGGACAGGGGCGAGTCTACAATGAGCAGTTCTTC. It codes for CASSGQGRVYNEQFF. V usage is TRBV9 and J usage is TRBJ2-1; TRBD1 agrees at 8 bases. The junction had 5 bases not matched to a gene; V was cut back by 3 bases and J by 3 bases. The CDR3 loop spans 15 amino acids. Looked up from germline, CDR1 is SGDLS and CDR2 is YYNGEE.

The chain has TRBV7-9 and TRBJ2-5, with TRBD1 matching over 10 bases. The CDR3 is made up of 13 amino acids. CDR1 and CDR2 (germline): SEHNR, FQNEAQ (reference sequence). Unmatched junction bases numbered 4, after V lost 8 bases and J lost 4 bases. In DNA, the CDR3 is TGTGCCAGCCGCCGGACAGGGGGAGAGACCCAGTACTTC. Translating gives CASRRTGGETQYF. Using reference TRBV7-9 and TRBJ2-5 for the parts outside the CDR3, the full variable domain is DTGVSQNPRHKITKRGQNVTFRCDPISEHNRLYWYRQTLGQGPEFLTYFQNEAQLEKSRLLSDRFSAERPKGSFSTLEIQRTEQGDSAMYLCASRRTGGETQYFGPGTRLLVL.

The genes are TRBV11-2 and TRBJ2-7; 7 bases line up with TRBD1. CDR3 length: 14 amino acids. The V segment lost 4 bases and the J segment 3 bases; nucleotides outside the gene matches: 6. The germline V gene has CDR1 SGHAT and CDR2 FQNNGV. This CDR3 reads CASSSTGALYEQYF. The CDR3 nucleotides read TGTGCCAGCAGCTCAACAGGGGCCCTCTACGAGCAGTACTTC.

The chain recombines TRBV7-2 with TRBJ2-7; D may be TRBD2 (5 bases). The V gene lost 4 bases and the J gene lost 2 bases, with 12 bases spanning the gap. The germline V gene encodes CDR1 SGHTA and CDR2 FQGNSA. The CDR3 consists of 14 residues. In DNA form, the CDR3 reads TGTGCCAGCAGCTCCAGGACTCGACCCTACGAGCAGTACTTC. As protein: CASSSRTRPYEQYF. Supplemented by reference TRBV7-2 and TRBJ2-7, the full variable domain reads GAGVSQSPSNKVTEKGKDVELRCDPISGHTALYWYRQSLGQGLEFLIYFQGNSAPDKSGLPSDRFSAERTGGSVSTLTIQRTQQEDSAVYLCASSSRTRPYEQYFGPGTRLTVT.

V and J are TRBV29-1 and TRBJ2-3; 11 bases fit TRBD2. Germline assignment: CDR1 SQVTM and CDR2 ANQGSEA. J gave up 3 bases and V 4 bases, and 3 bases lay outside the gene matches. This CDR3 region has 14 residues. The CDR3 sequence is CSVVGLAETDTQYF. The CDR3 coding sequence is TGCAGCGTTGTGGGACTAGCGGAGACAGATACGCAGTATTTT.

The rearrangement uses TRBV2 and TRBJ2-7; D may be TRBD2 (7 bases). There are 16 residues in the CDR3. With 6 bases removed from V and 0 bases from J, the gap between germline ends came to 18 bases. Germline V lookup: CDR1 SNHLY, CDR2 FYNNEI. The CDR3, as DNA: TGTGCCAGCAGCTCCACACAGGGACTAAGCTCCTACGAGCAGTACTTC. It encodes CASSSTQGLSSYEQYF.

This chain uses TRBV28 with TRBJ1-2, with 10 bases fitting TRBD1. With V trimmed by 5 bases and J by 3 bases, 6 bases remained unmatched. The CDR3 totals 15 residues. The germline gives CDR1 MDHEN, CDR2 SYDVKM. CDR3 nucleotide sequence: TGTGCCAGCAGTCTCGGGACAGGGGCCCACTATGGCTACACCTTC. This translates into CASSLGTGAHYGYTF.

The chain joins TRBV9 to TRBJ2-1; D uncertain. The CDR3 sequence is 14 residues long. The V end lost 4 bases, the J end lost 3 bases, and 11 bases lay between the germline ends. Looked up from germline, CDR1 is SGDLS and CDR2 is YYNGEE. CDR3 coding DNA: TGTGCCAGCAGCCCGCATGACATCTACAATGAGCAGTTCTTC. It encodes CASSPHDIYNEQFF.

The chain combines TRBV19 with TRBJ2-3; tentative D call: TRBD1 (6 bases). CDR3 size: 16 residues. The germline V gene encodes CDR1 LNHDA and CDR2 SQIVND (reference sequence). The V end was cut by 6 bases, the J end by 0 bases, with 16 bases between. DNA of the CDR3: TGTGCCAGTAGCCTACGAGGACAGCCTAGCACAGATACGCAGTATTTT. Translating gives CASSLRGQPSTDTQYF.

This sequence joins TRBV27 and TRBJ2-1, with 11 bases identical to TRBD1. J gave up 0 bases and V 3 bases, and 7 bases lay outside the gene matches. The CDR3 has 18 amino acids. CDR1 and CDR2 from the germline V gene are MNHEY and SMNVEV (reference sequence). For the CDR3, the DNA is TGTGCCAGCAGTTTCCTAGGGACAGGGGGAGACTCCTACAATGAGCAGTTCTTC. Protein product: CASSFLGTGGDSYNEQFF.

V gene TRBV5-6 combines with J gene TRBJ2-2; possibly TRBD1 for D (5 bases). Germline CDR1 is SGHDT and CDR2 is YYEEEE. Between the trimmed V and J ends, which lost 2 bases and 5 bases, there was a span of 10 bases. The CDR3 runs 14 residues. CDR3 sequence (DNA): TGTGCCAGCAGCTTAAGACAGAGAACCGGGGAGCTGTTTTTT. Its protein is CASSLRQRTGELFF.

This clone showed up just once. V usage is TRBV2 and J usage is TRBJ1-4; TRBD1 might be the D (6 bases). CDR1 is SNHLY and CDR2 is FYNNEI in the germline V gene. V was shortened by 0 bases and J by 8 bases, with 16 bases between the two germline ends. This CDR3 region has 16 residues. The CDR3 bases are TGTGCCAGCAGTGAAGCGCTTGGGGGGCTTTGGGAAAAACTGTTTTTT. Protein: CASSEALGGLWEKLFF.

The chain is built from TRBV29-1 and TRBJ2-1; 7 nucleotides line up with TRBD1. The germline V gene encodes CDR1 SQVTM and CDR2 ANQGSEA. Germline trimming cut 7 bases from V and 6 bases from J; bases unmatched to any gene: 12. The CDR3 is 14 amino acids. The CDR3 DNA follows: TGCAGCGCCAGTACAGGGGCCCCTAGCAATGAGCAGTTCTTC. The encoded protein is CSASTGAPSNEQFF.

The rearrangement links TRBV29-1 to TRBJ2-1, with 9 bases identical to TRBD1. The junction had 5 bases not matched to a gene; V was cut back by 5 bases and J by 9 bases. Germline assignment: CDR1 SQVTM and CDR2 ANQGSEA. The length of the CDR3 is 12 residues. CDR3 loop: CSVPQGAFEQFF. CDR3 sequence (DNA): TGCAGCGTTCCACAGGGGGCTTTTGAGCAGTTCTTC.

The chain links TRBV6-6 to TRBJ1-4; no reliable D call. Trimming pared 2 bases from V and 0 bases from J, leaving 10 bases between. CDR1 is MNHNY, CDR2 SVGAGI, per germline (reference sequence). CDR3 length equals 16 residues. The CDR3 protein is CASSYVSLATNEKLFF. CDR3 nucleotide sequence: TGTGCCAGCAGTTACGTAAGCCTCGCAACTAATGAAAAACTGTTTTTT.

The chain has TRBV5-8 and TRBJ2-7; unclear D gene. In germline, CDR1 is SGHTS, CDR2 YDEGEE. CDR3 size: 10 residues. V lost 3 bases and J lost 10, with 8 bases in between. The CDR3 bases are TGTGCCAGCAGCTCATATTCACAGTACTTC. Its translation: CASSSYSQYF.

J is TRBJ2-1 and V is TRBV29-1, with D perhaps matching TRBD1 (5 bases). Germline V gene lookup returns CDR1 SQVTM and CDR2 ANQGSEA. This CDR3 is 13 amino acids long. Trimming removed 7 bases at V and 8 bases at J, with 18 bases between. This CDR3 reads CSAPQGRADEQFF. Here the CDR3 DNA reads TGCAGCGCCCCCCAAGGCAGGGCCGATGAGCAGTTCTTC.

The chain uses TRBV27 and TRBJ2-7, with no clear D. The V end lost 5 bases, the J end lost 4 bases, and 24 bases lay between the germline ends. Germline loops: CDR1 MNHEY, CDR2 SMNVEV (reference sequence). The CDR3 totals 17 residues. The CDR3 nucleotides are TGTGCCAGCAGTCTCCGCCCTAGGGCGGCACCGACTTACGAGCAGTACTTC. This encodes CASSLRPRAAPTYEQYF.